This record concerns one T cell receptor beta chain sequence. The source of the sample is a study of cytomegalovirus exposure and HLA in healthy donors. V gave up 2 bases and J gave up 1 base, with 8 bases separating them. Germline V gives CDR1 SEHNR, CDR2 FQNEAQ (reference sequence). The CDR3 runs to 14 residues. The PCR made use of 60 Vbeta and 13 Jbeta primers. Here immunoSEQ multiplex PCR was the method, and the copy in TCRdb shows in-frame clones only, minus some. The table has tens of thousands of clones, roughly 85% seen once. The receptor was derived from a female donor in good health and CMV-seronegative. The V and J genes are TRBV7-9 and TRBJ1-1; perhaps TRBD1 as D (5 bases). The sample comprised PBMCs. CDR3 nucleotides: TGTGCCAGCAGCTTACCAGGGAAGAACACTGAAGCTTTCTTT. Its translation is CASSLPGKNTEAFF.